The 18 T cell receptor beta chains below come from one sample, sequenced in a study of CD8 T cells in Susac syndrome. Random hexamers were used to reverse transcribe about 0.5 to 1 ug of RNA. TCRdb reanalysed the immunoSEQ multiplex PCR reads using MiXCR and keeps one entry per CDR3 protein. Here the sample spans about 300,000 distinct CDR3 sequences, approximately 90% being singletons. The specimen was CD8+ T cells from PBMCs. The receptors here all came from a human donor with multiple sclerosis.

The CDR3 nucleotides are TGTGCCTGGAGTTCCGGGGATTTTACCGGGGAGCTGTTTTTT. This encodes CAWSSGDFTGELFF. The chain recombines TRBV30 with TRBJ2-2; tentative D call: TRBD2 (5 bases). Germline V CDR1 and CDR2: GTSNPN, SVGIG (reference sequence). The CDR3 covers 14 residues. V lost 2 bases to trimming and J lost 5 bases, with 12 bases between them.

The chain combines TRBV4-1 with TRBJ1-1; TRBD1 matches at 9 bases. Germline V gene lookup returns CDR1 MGHRA and CDR2 YSYEKL. J gave up 1 base and V 5 bases, and 5 bases lay outside the gene matches. The CDR3 loop spans 15 amino acids. CDR3 loop: CASSARQGGNTEAFF. DNA of the CDR3: TGCGCCAGCAGCGCCCGACAGGGGGGGAACACTGAAGCTTTCTTT.

V and J are TRBV7-9 and TRBJ2-3; D might be TRBD1 or TRBD2, each matching 5 bases. V lost 8 bases, J lost 7 bases, and 16 bases lay in between. The CDR3 is 13 residues long. Germline CDR1 is SEHNR and CDR2 is FQNEAQ (reference sequence). CDR3 residues: CASRDPLLNTQYF. The CDR3 DNA reads TGTGCCAGCCGGGACCCCCTTTTAAATACGCAGTATTTT.

The chain employs TRBV7-8 and TRBJ2-5, with D tentatively TRBD2 (6 bases). The CDR3 is 13 residues long. The V end was cut by 5 bases, the J end by 2 bases, with 9 bases between. Germline-derived CDR1 and CDR2 are SGHVS and FQNEAQ. The CDR3 is CASSHGGQETQYF. CDR3 coding DNA: TGTGCCAGCAGCCACGGGGGACAAGAGACCCAGTACTTC.

This rearrangement joins TRBV25-1 to TRBJ2-3; no definite D call. The CDR3 sequence is 12 residues long. The germline V gene has CDR1 MGHDK and CDR2 SYGVNS. V lost 3 bases and J 2 bases, leaving 3 bases between the germline ends. The CDR3 sequence: CASSEITDTQYF. Here the CDR3 DNA reads TGTGCCAGCAGTGAGATCACAGATACGCAGTATTTT.

The chain combines TRBV7-8 with TRBJ2-7; D is possibly TRBD1 or TRBD2 (5 bases each). Germline V CDR1 and CDR2: SGHVS, FQNEAQ. With 1 base removed from V and 2 bases from J, the gap between germline ends came to 9 bases. This CDR3 is built from 14 residues. This CDR3 reads CASSLEGPPYEQYF. CDR3 coding DNA: TGTGCCAGCAGCTTAGAGGGACCTCCCTACGAGCAGTACTTC. The complete variable domain, with remaining parts taken from reference TRBV7-8 and TRBJ2-7, reads GAGVSQSPRYKVAKRGQDVALRCDPISGHVSLFWYQQALGQGPEFLTYFQNEAQLDKSGLPSDRFFAERPEGSVSTLKIQRTQQEDSAVYLCASSLEGPPYEQYFGPGTRLTVT.

This rearrangement joins TRBV23-1 to TRBJ1-4, with a weak D call TRBD1 (5 bases). TRBV23-1 is an open reading frame whose function is uncertain. The CDR3 loop spans 15 amino acids. Deletions cut 6 bases from V and 2 bases from J, with 13 bases between. This CDR3 reads CASRGLGLTNEKLFF. CDR3 nucleotides: TGCGCCAGCAGGGGCCTGGGACTGACTAATGAAAAACTGTTTTTT.

V usage is TRBV6-2 or TRBV6-3 and J usage is TRBJ1-5; 9 nucleotides match TRBD1. This CDR3 has 18 amino acids. Germline trimming cut 7 bases from V and 2 bases from J; bases unmatched to any gene: 15. Per the germline V gene, CDR1 is MNHEY and CDR2 is SVGEGT. This CDR3 is CASTPDRGLTWGNQPQHF. DNA of the CDR3: TGTGCCAGCACCCCGGACAGGGGCCTCACCTGGGGCAATCAGCCCCAGCATTTT.

The V gene is TRBV7-9, the J gene TRBJ1-1; no definite D call. The CDR3 is 15 residues long. V shed 3 bases and J shed 0 bases, with 11 bases lying between them. Looked up from germline, CDR1 is SEHNR and CDR2 is FQNEAQ (reference sequence). CDR3 in amino acids: CASSLGWEMNTEAFF. The DNA of the CDR3 is TGTGCCAGCAGCTTGGGGTGGGAAATGAACACTGAAGCTTTCTTT.

The chain links TRBV2 to TRBJ1-4, with D possibly TRBD1 on 5 matching bases. Trimming removed 6 bases from V and 5 bases from J, with 10 bases in between. The CDR3 loop spans 13 amino acids. Germline CDR1 SNHLY, CDR2 FYNNEI. The CDR3 loop is CASREGINEKLFF. CDR3 sequence (DNA): TGTGCCAGCAGGGAGGGGATAAATGAAAAACTGTTTTTT.

The rearrangement joins TRBV4-3 to TRBJ2-1, with 7 bases identical to TRBD2. V lost 3 bases, J lost 2 bases, and 4 bases stayed unmatched. The germline gives CDR1 LGHNA, CDR2 YSLEER. This CDR3 comprises 15 residues. CDR3 in amino acids: CASSHTSEPYNEQFF. DNA for the CDR3: TGCGCCAGCAGCCACACTAGCGAACCCTACAATGAGCAGTTCTTC.

This chain's CDR3 is CSARVVDYNEQFF. In nucleotides, the CDR3 is TGCAGTGCTAGAGTAGTGGATTACAATGAGCAGTTCTTC. This sequence joins TRBV20-1 and TRBJ2-1; D unclear. Trimming cost V 1 base and J 4 bases, with 8 bases left between them. Per germline, CDR1 DFQATT and CDR2 SNEGSKA (reference sequence). CDR3 length equals 13 residues.

V gene TRBV7-2 combines with J gene TRBJ2-2; D possibly uses TRBD1 or TRBD2 (5 bases each). Trimming removed 0 bases at V and 4 bases at J, with 9 bases between. This CDR3 comprises 15 residues. Germline CDR1 reads SGHTA; CDR2 reads FQGNSA. As DNA, the CDR3 is TGTGCCAGCAGCTTAGCTTGGGACGGCACCGGGGAGCTGTTTTTT. It translates to CASSLAWDGTGELFF.

The V call is TRBV20-1, the J call TRBJ2-7, with TRBD1 matching 7 bases. Germline loops: CDR1 DFQATT, CDR2 SNEGSKA (reference sequence). This CDR3 is built from 16 residues. Trimming removed 0 bases from V and 0 bases from J; junction bases left unmatched: 8. CDR3 in DNA: TGCAGTGCTAGAGACTACCCGACAGGGAGCTCCTACGAGCAGTACTTC. Translation: CSARDYPTGSSYEQYF.

The CDR3 loop reads CASSQGRLAIPDEQFF. The CDR3, as DNA: TGCGCCAGCAGCCAAGGAAGACTAGCCATTCCCGATGAGCAGTTCTTC. V gene TRBV4-3 combines with J gene TRBJ2-1; 7 bases are shared with TRBD2. This CDR3 is 16 amino acids long. With V trimmed by 1 base and J by 8 bases, 11 bases remained unmatched. Germline V gene sequence: CDR1 LGHNA, CDR2 YSLEER.

This sequence joins TRBV28 and TRBJ2-1; 9 nucleotides agree with TRBD2. V shed 7 bases and J 6 bases; nucleotides not matched to a gene: 7. Looked up from germline, CDR1 is MDHEN and CDR2 is SYDVKM. This CDR3 is built from 14 residues. In DNA form, the CDR3 reads TGTGCCAGCACCCTGGGACTAGCAGGCAATGAGCAGTTCTTC. Translation: CASTLGLAGNEQFF.

The J gene is TRBJ1-1, the V gene TRBV7-2, with 9 nucleotides matching TRBD1. CDR1 is SGHTA, CDR2 FQGNSA, per germline. The J segment lost 5 bases and the V segment lost 3 bases, leaving 1 base of the junction unmatched. The CDR3 sequence is 13 residues long. The CDR3 bases are TGTGCCAGCAGCTTGGGGACAGGGACTGAAGCTTTCTTT. It specifies CASSLGTGTEAFF.

This chain connects TRBV27 to TRBJ2-7; D is uncertain. Germline values: CDR1 MNHEY, CDR2 SMNVEV (reference sequence). The CDR3 extends over 10 amino acids. Trimming removed 8 bases from V and 6 bases from J, with 8 bases in between. In nucleotides, the CDR3 is TGTGCCAGCCTAATCGCCGAGCAGTACTTC. Its translation is CASLIAEQYF.